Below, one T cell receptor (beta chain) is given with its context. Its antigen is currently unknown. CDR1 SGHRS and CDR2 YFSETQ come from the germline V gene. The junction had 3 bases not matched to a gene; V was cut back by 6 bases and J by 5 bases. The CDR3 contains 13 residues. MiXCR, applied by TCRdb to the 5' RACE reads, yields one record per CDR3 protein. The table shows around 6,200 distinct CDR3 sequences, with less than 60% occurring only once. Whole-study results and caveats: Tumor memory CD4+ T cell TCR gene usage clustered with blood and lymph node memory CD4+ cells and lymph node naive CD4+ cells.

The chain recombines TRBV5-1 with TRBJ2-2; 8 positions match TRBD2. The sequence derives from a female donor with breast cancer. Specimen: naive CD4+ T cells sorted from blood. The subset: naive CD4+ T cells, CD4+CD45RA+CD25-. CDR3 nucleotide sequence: TGCGCCAGCAATATAGCGGGAACCGGGGAGCTGTTTTTT. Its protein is CASNIAGTGELFF.